One and the same sample provided the 7 T cell receptor beta chains below, sequenced in a study of OX40 agonist ivuxolimab in advanced cancers. Assay used: immunoSEQ multiplex PCR; TCRdb lists only in-frame clones, some missing. The data contain some 37,000 clones, around 82% of them seen just once; the ten biggest clones take up 21%. Material: CD4+ or CD8+ T cells sorted from blood, obtained in a trial of the OX40 agonist ivuxolimab. These receptor sequences come from an adult with an advanced solid tumor such as melanoma, head and neck, liver or kidney cancer.

This rearrangement joins TRBV7-9 to TRBJ2-7; TRBD1 matches 12 bases. V shed 5 bases, J shed 4 bases, and the junction held 6 bases outside the gene matches. The CDR3 totals 15 residues. CDR1 and CDR2 (germline): SEHNR, FQNEAQ (reference sequence). The CDR3 reads CASSAGTGGEYEQYF. Here the CDR3 DNA reads TGTGCCAGCAGCGCCGGGACAGGGGGCGAGTACGAGCAGTACTTC.

The chain is built from TRBV4-1 and TRBJ2-5; D may be TRBD1 (5 bases). This CDR3 comprises 14 residues. The germline gives CDR1 MGHRA, CDR2 YSYEKL. The V and J ends lost 1 base and 5 bases respectively, with 11 bases between them. The CDR3 nucleotides are TGCGCCAGCAGCCAAGTTCCCAGGGCTGAGACCCAGTACTTC. This encodes CASSQVPRAETQYF.

Here the CDR3 DNA reads TGTGCCAGCAGCTTAACCATAGGCACATGGGACTATGGCTACACCTTC. This encodes CASSLTIGTWDYGYTF. The chain links TRBV13 to TRBJ1-2, with D unclear. CDR3 length: 16 residues. Trimming stripped 2 bases from V and 3 bases from J, with 16 bases between. Looked up from germline, CDR1 is PRHDT and CDR2 is FYEKMQ (reference sequence). The variable domain in full, completed from reference TRBV13 and TRBJ1-2, reads AAGVIQSPRHLIKEKRETATLKCYPIPRHDTVYWYQQGPGQDPQFLISFYEKMQSDKGSIPDRFSAQQFSDYHSELNMSSLELGDSALYFCASSLTIGTWDYGYTFGSGTRLTVV.

The chain has TRBV13 and TRBJ1-2; 7 bases match TRBD1. The J segment lost 3 bases and the V segment lost 6 bases, leaving 13 bases of the junction unmatched. This CDR3 has 16 amino acids. Germline V gene sequence: CDR1 PRHDT, CDR2 FYEKMQ (reference sequence). The CDR3 loop is CASRPPTRDSHYGYTF. CDR3 coding DNA: TGTGCCAGCAGACCACCCACGAGGGACAGCCACTATGGCTACACCTTC.

About this clone: Other DNA sequences of this sample code for an identical CDR3. The V gene is TRBV4-2, the J gene TRBJ2-3, with D unresolved. The CDR3 runs 15 residues. The V gene's germline CDR1 is LGHNA and CDR2 YNFKEQ. V was clipped by 0 bases and J by 6 bases, with 13 bases between them. DNA of the CDR3: TGTGCCAGCAGCCAAGATCTGGGGTTGTGGGATACGCAGTATTTT. This gives the protein CASSQDLGLWDTQYF.

This clone came up many times. J is TRBJ2-1 and V is TRBV4-2, with D hard to call. V was pared by 1 base and J by 4 bases, with 8 bases between. The germline V gene encodes CDR1 LGHNA and CDR2 YNFKEQ. This CDR3 has 14 residues. This chain's CDR3 is CASSQGLEYNEQFF. In DNA form, the CDR3 reads TGTGCCAGCAGCCAAGGGCTAGAATACAATGAGCAGTTCTTC.

The DNA of the CDR3 is TGTGCCAGCAGTGAATTCCGGCCAAGGGACAGACTAAATCAGCCCCAGCATTTT. As protein: CASSEFRPRDRLNQPQHF. The chain is built from TRBV2 and TRBJ1-5; the match to TRBD1 covers 7 bases. From germline, CDR1 is SNHLY and CDR2 FYNNEI. CDR3 length: 18 amino acids. V lost 2 bases to trimming and J lost 4 bases; unmatched junction nucleotides: 14.